This T cell receptor beta chain was retrieved from a study of blood T cell repertoires in COVID-19. Whole-study context: Samples taken during acute and convalescent COVID-19 were collected in the United States, Italy and Spain. Sample material is recorded as cDNA or gDNA derived from T cells, B-cell-depleted T cells, or PBMCs.

Trimming at V came to 5 bases and at J to 7 bases, leaving 9 bases not matched to a gene. Germline values: CDR1 SGHNT, CDR2 YYREEE (reference sequence). This CDR3 contains 14 residues. Per the study methods: Reference gene primer amplification gave estimated nucleated cell counts. The table came from immunoSEQ multiplex PCR; TCRdb's copy has only in-frame clones and leaves some out. That table furnishes V, J and clone size, whereas the DNA furnished D and trimming. The sample includes roughly 140,000 clones, 75% to 90% of them seen just once. The clonotype was recovered from a woman in her sixties or seventies with active or convalescent COVID-19. The J gene is TRBJ2-1, the V gene TRBV5-4; 7 bases map to TRBD1. The sequenced material came from peripheral blood. The CDR3 spells CASRPTGSTNEQFF. The CDR3 DNA is TGTGCCAGCAGGCCGACAGGGTCAACGAATGAGCAGTTCTTC.